The 9 T cell receptor beta chains below all came from one sample that was sequenced in a study of OX40 agonist ivuxolimab in advanced cancers. The assay was immunoSEQ multiplex PCR, and TCRdb's table has in-frame clones only and misses some. The table lists tens of thousands of clones, roughly 89% of them singletons. The sample here was CD4+ or CD8+ T cells sorted from blood, taken in a trial of the OX40 agonist ivuxolimab. These receptors were obtained from an adult with an advanced solid tumor such as melanoma, head and neck, liver or kidney cancer.

The genes are TRBV14 and TRBJ1-2; 7 nucleotides align to TRBD1. The CDR3 covers 15 residues. The germline CDR1 and CDR2 sequences are SGHDN and FVKESK. Germline trimming cut 1 base from V and 8 bases from J; bases unmatched to any gene: 10. The DNA of the CDR3 is TGTGCCAGCAGCCAAGGTCGAGCCACAGGGGAGGGCTACACCTTC. Protein sequence: CASSQGRATGEGYTF.

V and J are TRBV5-1 and TRBJ1-6, with D uncertain. Deletions cut 0 bases from V and 6 bases from J, with 16 bases between. The CDR3 runs 17 residues. Germline loops: CDR1 SGHRS, CDR2 YFSETQ. The chain's CDR3 is CASSLATGFSGNSPLHF. The CDR3 region has the DNA TGCGCCAGCAGCTTGGCCACGGGGTTTTCCGGTAATTCACCCCTCCACTTT.

The chain links TRBV10-2 to TRBJ1-4, with 9 nucleotides matching TRBD1. The V gene end was trimmed by 6 bases and the J gene end by 8 bases; junction bases not matched to a gene: 16. This CDR3 spans 17 amino acids. Germline V gene sequence: CDR1 WSHSY, CDR2 SAAADI. The CDR3 region is CASRTGTGTGVEEKLFF. The CDR3 region has the DNA TGCGCCAGCAGAACCGGGACAGGGACGGGTGTTGAGGAAAAACTGTTTTTT.

The chain joins TRBV13 to TRBJ2-2; weak D call: TRBD1 (5 bases). V gave up 6 bases and J gave up 2 bases, with 13 bases separating them. The length of the CDR3 is 15 residues. Germline CDR1 is PRHDT and CDR2 is FYEKMQ (reference sequence). CDR3 in amino acids: CASRGSGPNTGELFF. DNA for the CDR3: TGTGCCAGCAGAGGGTCAGGGCCTAACACCGGGGAGCTGTTTTTT. The full variable domain, completed using reference TRBV13 and TRBJ2-2, is AAGVIQSPRHLIKEKRETATLKCYPIPRHDTVYWYQQGPGQDPQFLISFYEKMQSDKGSIPDRFSAQQFSDYHSELNMSSLELGDSALYFCASRGSGPNTGELFFGEGSRLTVL.

This clone was seen only once. The CDR3 nucleotides are TGTGCCAGCAGCTCACAGGGGGCAAGGGGGAGAAACACCATATATTTT. Protein sequence: CASSSQGARGRNTIYF. V is TRBV9 and J is TRBJ1-3; 9 nucleotides line up with TRBD1. This CDR3 contains 16 residues. V shed 4 bases, J shed 5 bases, and the junction held 10 bases outside the gene matches. Germline CDR1 reads SGDLS; CDR2 reads YYNGEE.

V gene TRBV7-9 combines with J gene TRBJ1-1; 8 bases match TRBD1. In germline, CDR1 is SEHNR, CDR2 FQNEAQ (reference sequence). V lost 5 bases and J lost 7; bases outside the gene matches: 6. The CDR3 runs 13 residues. The CDR3 sequence is CASSNQGAGEAFF. CDR3 sequence (DNA): TGTGCCAGCAGCAATCAGGGGGCAGGTGAAGCTTTCTTT.

This chain joins TRBV6-1 and TRBJ1-2, with D perhaps TRBD1 (6 bases). Looked up from germline, CDR1 is MNHNS and CDR2 is SASEGT. This CDR3 is built from 13 residues. V was clipped by 10 bases and J by 7 bases, with 19 bases between them. Here the CDR3 DNA reads TGTGCCACCCTCTCTTACAGGGAGGGTGGCTACACCTTC. This translates into CATLSYREGGYTF.

The rearrangement links TRBV11-3 to TRBJ2-2; 7 nucleotides match TRBD1. Germline CDR1 reads SGHNT; CDR2 reads YENEEA. CDR3 length equals 17 residues. The V segment lost 1 base and the J segment 3 bases; nucleotides outside the gene matches: 8. CDR3 loop: CASSLAAVTGHTGELFF. The CDR3 DNA follows: TGTGCCAGCAGCTTAGCAGCGGTGACAGGGCACACCGGGGAGCTGTTTTTT.

The chain uses TRBV7-2 and TRBJ2-3; 7 bases are shared with TRBD1. J was trimmed by 2 bases and V by 3 bases; bases with no gene match: 5. The CDR3 is 15 amino acids. The germline V gene encodes CDR1 SGHTA and CDR2 FQGNSA. The CDR3 nucleotides read TGTGCCAGCAGCTTTGGGGACAGACCCACAGATACGCAGTATTTT. Encoded protein: CASSFGDRPTDTQYF.